These T cell receptor beta chains were read from a single sample in a study of metastatic and nonmetastatic thyroid tumors. Using MiXCR, TCRdb reanalyzed the PCR reads. The sample holds just over 15,000 clones; around 3.8% are singletons and the top ten take less than 25%. The specimen was tumor tissue. These receptors came from a female donor with papillary thyroid cancer or a benign thyroid nodule (not recorded which). Some clones in this sample may be carry-over from other donors' samples. CDR3s include the opening cysteine and the closing phenylalanine or tryptophan. A D gene is named only where the DNA matches it firmly. The size entry is marked missing in some rows and otherwise reads once, few, many or a size class.

size: -
J: TRBJ2-3
V: TRBV7-8
D: TRBD2
length: 17
CDR3: CASTQNPGREILDTQYF
DNA: TGTGCCAGCACCCAGAACCCAGGGCGGGAGATTCTAGATACGCAGTATTTT

size: many
J: TRBJ1-5
V: TRBV5-6
D: TRBD1
length: 15
CDR3: CASSRLGQGNQPQHF
DNA: TGTGCCAGCAGCCGTCTCGGACAGGGTAATCAGCCCCAGCATTTT

size: -
J: TRBJ2-7
V: TRBV27
D: TRBD2
length: 15
CDR3: CASKGRGGRGYEQYF
DNA: TGTGCCAGCAAGGGGCGCGGGGGACGAGGGTACGAGCAGTACTTC

size: few
J: TRBJ2-7
V: TRBV7-6
D: TRBD2
length: 16
CDR3: CASSIGLAGDIDEQYF
DNA: TGTGCCAGCAGCATCGGACTAGCGGGAGATATCGACGAGCAGTACTTC

size: few
J: TRBJ2-7
V: TRBV27
D: -
length: 14
CDR3: CASSLSYPTYEQYF
DNA: TGTGCCAGCAGTTTATCCTACCCTACCTACGAGCAGTACTTC

size: few
J: TRBJ1-5
V: TRBV28
D: TRBD1
length: 16
CDR3: CASSDSGRGHTQPQHF
DNA: TGTGCCAGCAGTGACTCAGGCAGGGGGCATACTCAGCCCCAGCATTTT

size: -
J: TRBJ2-1
V: TRBV20-1
D: TRBD2
length: 16
CDR3: CSASRLAGGPWNEQFF
DNA: TGCAGTGCTAGTCGACTAGCGGGAGGGCCGTGGAATGAGCAGTTCTTC

size: many
J: TRBJ1-1
V: TRBV7-3
D: TRBD1
length: 14
CDR3: CASSPHAGGTEAFF
DNA: TGTGCCAGCAGCCCTCACGCAGGGGGCACTGAAGCTTTCTTT

size: -
J: TRBJ2-5
V: TRBV6-2/TRBV6-3
D: -
length: 11
CDR3: CASSYGETQYF
DNA: TGTGCCAGCAGTTACGGCGAGACCCAGTACTTC

size: -
J: TRBJ2-7
V: TRBV6-1
D: -
length: 14
CDR3: CASSRGSSGYEQYF
DNA: TGTGCCAGCAGTAGGGGCTCGTCAGGATACGAGCAGTACTTC

size: -
J: TRBJ1-4
V: TRBV5-1
D: TRBD1
length: 14
CDR3: CASSLRGGGEKLFF
DNA: TGCGCCAGCAGCTTGAGAGGGGGCGGTGAAAAACTGTTTTTT

size: -
J: TRBJ2-3
V: TRBV7-3
D: -
length: 13
CDR3: CASSFQSTDTQYF
DNA: TGTGCCAGCAGCTTTCAATCAACAGATACGCAGTATTTT

size: -
J: TRBJ1-5
V: TRBV28
D: -
length: 13
CDR3: CASSFREWGFVHF
DNA: TGTGCCAGCAGTTTCAGGGAATGGGGTTTTGTGCATTTT

size: medium-sized
J: TRBJ2-3
V: TRBV12-3/TRBV12-4
D: TRBD2
length: 15
CDR3: CASSPSGSSADTQYF
DNA: TGTGCCAGCAGTCCCAGCGGGAGCTCCGCAGATACGCAGTATTTT

size: few
J: TRBJ1-3
V: TRBV19
D: TRBD1
length: 14
CDR3: CASTGRGGGNTIYF
DNA: TGTGCCAGTACCGGCAGGGGGGGAGGAAACACCATATATTTT

size: few
J: TRBJ1-1
V: TRBV19
D: TRBD1
length: 13
CDR3: CASRLTGGTEAFF
DNA: TGTGCCAGTAGGCTGACAGGGGGCACTGAAGCTTTCTTT

size: few
J: TRBJ2-1
V: TRBV24-1
D: TRBD2
length: 16
CDR3: CATSPGRGPYYNEQFF
DNA: TGTGCCACCAGCCCTGGGAGGGGTCCATATTACAATGAGCAGTTCTTC

size: -
J: TRBJ2-2
V: TRBV20-1
D: TRBD1
length: 17
CDR3: CSANKWGTGANTGELFF
DNA: TGCAGTGCTAACAAGTGGGGGACAGGGGCGAACACCGGGGAGCTGTTTTTT

size: -
J: TRBJ2-7
V: TRBV19
D: -
length: 13
CDR3: CASSPGLSREQYF
DNA: TGTGCCAGTAGTCCGGGCCTGTCTAGGGAGCAGTACTTC

size: few
J: TRBJ1-2
V: TRBV28
D: -
length: 13
CDR3: CASHEGTNYGYTF
DNA: TGTGCCAGCCACGAAGGGACCAACTATGGCTACACCTTC

size: few
J: TRBJ2-2
V: TRBV19
D: -
length: 15
CDR3: CASSMGIANTGELFF
DNA: TGTGCCAGTAGTATGGGGATTGCGAACACCGGGGAGCTGTTTTTT

size: -
J: TRBJ1-2
V: TRBV11-2
D: -
length: 15
CDR3: CASSLRATERYGYTF
DNA: TGTGCCAGCAGCTTACGCGCGACGGAGAGATATGGCTACACCTTC

size: few
J: TRBJ2-2
V: TRBV10-3
D: -
length: 15
CDR3: CAISARPIDTGDLFF
DNA: TGTGCCATCAGTGCCAGGCCTATAGACACCGGGGATCTGTTTTTT

size: few
J: TRBJ1-2
V: TRBV19
D: -
length: 13
CDR3: CASSDRDKYGYTF
DNA: TGTGCCAGTAGTGACCGGGACAAATATGGCTACACCTTC

size: few
J: TRBJ2-1
V: TRBV5-8
D: -
length: 15
CDR3: CASSEGPGEGNEQFF
DNA: TGTGCCAGCAGCGAAGGTCCGGGAGAGGGGAATGAGCAGTTCTTC

size: medium-sized
J: TRBJ2-7
V: TRBV7-8
D: TRBD1
length: 16
CDR3: CASSLNPTGIRGEQYF
DNA: TGTGCCAGCAGTTTAAACCCGACAGGGATTAGGGGCGAGCAGTACTTC

size: -
J: TRBJ1-2
V: TRBV12-3/TRBV12-4
D: -
length: 13
CDR3: CASSQTENYGYTF
DNA: TGTGCCAGCAGCCAGACTGAAAACTATGGCTACACCTTC

size: few
J: TRBJ2-1
V: TRBV20-1
D: -
length: 15
CDR3: CSARDRRGMGNEQFF
DNA: TGCAGTGCTAGAGATCGACGTGGGATGGGAAATGAGCAGTTCTTC

size: -
J: TRBJ2-3
V: TRBV6-4
D: -
length: 14
CDR3: CASSDRASTDTQYF
DNA: TGTGCCAGCAGTGACAGGGCTAGCACAGATACGCAGTATTTT

size: -
J: TRBJ2-3
V: TRBV2
D: TRBD2
length: 16
CDR3: CASSEGTSGMGDTQYF
DNA: TGTGCCAGCAGTGAAGGGACTAGTGGGATGGGAGATACGCAGTATTTT

size: many
J: TRBJ1-2
V: TRBV28
D: -
length: 11
CDR3: CASSSRYGYTF
DNA: TGTGCCAGCAGTTCACGCTATGGCTACACCTTC

size: few
J: TRBJ2-2
V: TRBV7-8
D: TRBD2
length: 13
CDR3: CAGGSGRSGELFF
DNA: TGTGCAGGGGGTAGCGGGAGGTCCGGGGAGCTGTTTTTT

size: few
J: TRBJ1-5
V: TRBV3-1
D: -
length: 15
CDR3: CASSRTGFGNQPQHF
DNA: TGTGCCAGCAGCCGCACAGGGTTTGGCAATCAGCCCCAGCATTTT

size: -
J: TRBJ2-2
V: TRBV12-3/TRBV12-4
D: TRBD2
length: 19
CDR3: CASSHRGFLAGENTGELFF
DNA: TGTGCCAGCAGCCACAGGGGGTTCCTAGCGGGAGAAAACACCGGGGAGCTGTTTTTT

size: -
J: TRBJ2-2
V: TRBV6-4
D: -
length: 16
CDR3: CASSDTGSYHTGELFF
DNA: TGTGCCAGCAGTGACACTGGGTCTTATCACACCGGGGAGCTGTTTTTT